This T cell receptor (beta chain) was retrieved from a study of blood T cell repertoires in COVID-19. At the level of the study: The samples span acute and convalescent COVID-19 from the United States, Italy and Spain. Sources were T cells, B-cell-depleted T cells, or PBMCs; the material itself was cDNA or gDNA.

The V segment lost 8 bases and the J segment 5 bases; nucleotides outside the gene matches: 9. CDR1 MNHEY and CDR2 SVGEGT come from the germline V gene. The CDR3 consists of 14 residues. Profiling relied on immunoSEQ multiplex PCR, and the TCRdb table lists in-frame clones only, not all of them. The sample has 200,000 to 300,000 clones, more than 75% seen once. This TCR was sampled from a woman in her 50s with acute or convalescent COVID-19. The sample comprised peripheral blood. The V gene is TRBV6-2 or TRBV6-3, the J gene TRBJ2-3; TRBD1 aligns across 8 bases. CDR3 DNA: TGTGCCAGCCGCCGGAACAGGGGGATAGATACGCAGTATTTT. This sequence encodes CASRRNRGIDTQYF.